The rows below give T cell receptor beta chains drawn from one sample of a study of shared clonotypes between healthy human individuals. Assay: immunoSEQ multiplex PCR; the TCRdb copy retains only in-frame clones and omits some. The sample comprises 400,000 to 500,000 clones, 79% of which are singletons, and 9.5% to 15% rests with the top ten. The sample was PBMCs. The receptors here all came from a woman aged 40 to 50 in good health. Some clones in this sample may be carry-over from other donors' samples. CDR3s include the opening cysteine and the closing phenylalanine or tryptophan. Each record gives: V gene, D gene, clone size, J gene, CDR3 DNA, CDR3 protein. D genes are given only for firm matches. Some rows mark clone size as missing; the rest say once, few, many or name a class of expanded clone.

TRBV9	-	-	TRBJ2-1	TGTGCCAGCAGCGTAGCGGGGACCTACAATGAGCAGTTCTTC	CASSVAGTYNEQFF
TRBV5-1	-	once	TRBJ2-7	TGCGCCAGCAGCGCCGGTGGGGAGCAGTACTTC	CASSAGGEQYF
TRBV11-2	-	-	TRBJ2-7	TGTGCCAGCGCACCTCCGGGGCTCCTGGGGAACTACGAGCAGTACTTC	CASAPPGLLGNYEQYF
TRBV9	TRBD1	-	TRBJ1-1	TGTGCCAGCAGCGGACGGACAGGGGGGAGTACTGAAGCTTTCTTT	CASSGRTGGSTEAFF
TRBV7-9	-	-	TRBJ1-4	TGTGCCAGCAGCTCGACCGTGGAAAAACTGTTTTTT	CASSSTVEKLFF
TRBV19	-	-	TRBJ1-2	TGTGCCAGTAGTCCCCGTTCCTCTAACTATGGCTACACCTTC	CASSPRSSNYGYTF
TRBV2	-	many	TRBJ1-1	TGTGCCAGCAGGGATCATACGGGGGGCTACACTGAAGCTTTCTTT	CASRDHTGGYTEAFF
TRBV20-1	-	-	TRBJ2-7	TGCAGTGCTAGAGTTGGCTTCGAGCAGTACTTC	CSARVGFEQYF
TRBV5-1	TRBD1	many	TRBJ1-1	TGCGCCAGCAGCTCGGACAGGGGGAACACTGAAGCTTTCTTT	CASSSDRGNTEAFF
TRBV5-1	-	many	TRBJ2-2	TGCGCCAGCAGCCCCCACAGGGATGCGAACACCGGGGAGCTGTTTTTT	CASSPHRDANTGELFF
TRBV6-6	-	-	TRBJ1-4	TGTGCCAGCGCGGGGGCCGAAAAACTGTTTTTT	CASAGAEKLFF
TRBV28	-	-	TRBJ1-5	TGTGCCAGCAGTTCTGGAAGTCAGCCCCAGCATTTT	CASSSGSQPQHF
TRBV19	TRBD2	-	TRBJ2-1	TGTGCCAGTAGTAAGGGGACTAGCGGGAGTTTGAATGAGCAGTTCTTC	CASSKGTSGSLNEQFF
TRBV19	-	-	TRBJ1-1	TGTGCCAGTAGTTATGGGGTCCCGAACACTGAAGCTTTCTTT	CASSYGVPNTEAFF
TRBV29-1	-	-	TRBJ2-2	TGCAGCGTTGAAGGGCCTGGGGGCGCAGTCGGGGAGCTGTTTTTT	CSVEGPGGAVGELFF
TRBV6-4	TRBD2	-	TRBJ2-5	TGTGCCAGCAGGGGGGAGCGGGAGTCCCAAGAGACCCAGTACTTC	CASRGERESQETQYF
TRBV2	-	many	TRBJ2-5	TGTGCCAGCAGTGAATATGGGCAGAACCAAGAGACCCAGTACTTC	CASSEYGQNQETQYF
TRBV11-2	-	many	TRBJ2-3	TGTGCCAGCAGCTTAACGGATACGCAGTATTTT	CASSLTDTQYF
TRBV5-1	-	-	TRBJ2-7	TGCGCCAGCAGCCCAGGGGCTGCGGGAAACTACGAGCAGTACTTC	CASSPGAAGNYEQYF
TRBV6-5	-	-	TRBJ1-1	TGTGCCAGCAGTTACTCGAAACCCAGGGTTGCTGAAGCTTTCTTT	CASSYSKPRVAEAFF
TRBV15	TRBD1	-	TRBJ2-5	TGTGCCACCAGCGGGGACAGGGCCCAAGAGACCCAGTACTTC	CATSGDRAQETQYF
TRBV6-5	-	-	TRBJ1-1	TGTGCCAGCAGTTACCATATACAGACTGAAGCTTTCTTT	CASSYHIQTEAFF
TRBV7-6	TRBD1	-	TRBJ2-2	TGTGCCAGCAGCACGCACCGGGACAGCATTAACACCGGGGAGCTGTTTTTT	CASSTHRDSINTGELFF
TRBV11-3	TRBD2	-	TRBJ2-5	TGTGCCAGCAGCCGGGGGGTAGCGGGACCTCGAGGTGGAGAGACCCAGTACTTC	CASSRGVAGPRGGETQYF
TRBV7-2	-	-	TRBJ1-2	TGTGCCAGCAGCTTAGTGGTGACAGGCCATGTGAACTATGGCTACACCTTC	CASSLVVTGHVNYGYTF
TRBV21-1	-	once	TRBJ2-7	TGTGCCAGTAACAGCGGTCCCTCCTTCTACGAGCAGTACTTC	CASNSGPSFYEQYF
TRBV2	-	-	TRBJ2-5	TGTGCCAGCAGTGTAACGGCCGTGGGGGAGACCCAGTACTTC	CASSVTAVGETQYF
TRBV27	TRBD1	once	TRBJ1-4	TGTGCCAGCAGTCTTACGCCACCGACAGGGGCACCCAATGAAAAACTGTTTTTT	CASSLTPPTGAPNEKLFF
TRBV18	-	once	TRBJ2-7	TGTGCCAGCTCACCGAGGACAGTATTCTACGAGCAGTACTTC	CASSPRTVFYEQYF
TRBV6-5	TRBD2	-	TRBJ2-3	TGTGCCAGCAGTTCCGGGACTAGACACACAGATACGCAGTATTTT	CASSSGTRHTDTQYF
TRBV7-9	TRBD1	once	TRBJ2-3	TGTGCCAGCAGCGAAGGGACAGTTACAGATACGCAGTATTTT	CASSEGTVTDTQYF
TRBV5-1	TRBD1	-	TRBJ2-7	TGCGCCAGCAGCCCTCGACAGGGGGCTTCCTACGAGCAGTACTTC	CASSPRQGASYEQYF
TRBV6-5	TRBD2	-	TRBJ2-2	TGTGCCAGCAGTTCGGGGGGGAGTCCTGGCACCGGGGAGCTGTTTTTT	CASSSGGSPGTGELFF
TRBV30	-	-	TRBJ1-2	TGTGCCTGGAGTCCGCCCGACGGGGGGGAATATGGCTACACCTTC	CAWSPPDGGEYGYTF
TRBV5-6	TRBD1	-	TRBJ1-5	TGTGCCAGCAGCGCTGGGGGACAGGGGATACATCAGCCCCAGCATTTT	CASSAGGQGIHQPQHF
TRBV6-5	TRBD2	-	TRBJ2-3	TGTGCCAGCAGAGACGCTAGCGGGAGTCCAGATACGCAGTATTTT	CASRDASGSPDTQYF
TRBV5-8	-	-	TRBJ2-5	TGTGCCAGCAGAGGTGGGAGGAGTATGGGGGAGACCCAGTACTTC	CASRGGRSMGETQYF
TRBV9	TRBD2	-	TRBJ2-5	TGTGCCAGCAGCCCGACGACTAGCGGAGGGTCCCAAGAGACCCAGTACTTC	CASSPTTSGGSQETQYF
TRBV28	-	-	TRBJ1-2	TGTGCCATCAACGACCAGGGTACCTATGGCTACACCTTC	CAINDQGTYGYTF
TRBV5-1	-	-	TRBJ2-2	TGCGCCAGCAGCTTGGGCAGACCGAACACCGGGGAGCTGTTTTTT	CASSLGRPNTGELFF
TRBV14	TRBD2	many	TRBJ2-1	TGTGCCAGCAGCCGGCAGGGACTAGCGGGAGGGGGTGAGCAGTTCTTC	CASSRQGLAGGGEQFF
TRBV7-6	TRBD2	once	TRBJ2-1	TGTGCCAGCAGCTTAGAAGCGGGAGGTTTTAGGGATGAGCAGTTCTTC	CASSLEAGGFRDEQFF
TRBV6-1	TRBD1	few	TRBJ2-7	TGTGCCAGCACCGGACGAAGGGACAGCGAGCAGTACTTC	CASTGRRDSEQYF
TRBV5-1	TRBD1	once	TRBJ1-4	TGCGCCAGCAGCCAGGGACAGGAAAATGAAAAACTGTTTTTT	CASSQGQENEKLFF
TRBV7-2	TRBD2	-	TRBJ2-1	TGTGCCAGAAACATGCGTGGGAGGGAGGGCCTCGCCTACAATGAGCAGTTCTTC	CARNMRGREGLAYNEQFF
TRBV5-1	-	many	TRBJ1-1	TGCGCCAGCAGCTTGGAGAATGCGACTCCTTTCTTT	CASSLENATPFF
TRBV11-3	-	-	TRBJ2-7	TGTGCCAGCAGCCCCCCGGGGGCCTCCTACGAGCAGTACTTC	CASSPPGASYEQYF
TRBV28	-	-	TRBJ1-2	TGTGCCAGCCACCCTCCGGGGGGGGACGATGGCTACACCTTC	CASHPPGGDDGYTF